This T cell receptor (beta chain) appears in the sequencing data of a study of a mutant IDH1 vaccine in newly diagnosed glioma listed by TCRdb under 2021. With regard to the full study: Patients were given eight vaccinations, in weeks 1, 3, 5, 7, 11, 15, 19 and 23, which matched visits V03 through V10. The approximately 30 treated patients were 62.5% male and 37.5% female, with a mean age of approximately 40 years. In the chemotherapy-containing groups, vaccination started alongside temozolomide cycles, whereas in patients who had radiotherapy alone it started 4-6 weeks after radiotherapy. Peripheral blood was collected at six visits: V03 (baseline), V05, V07, V10, V12 and V13. For exploratory analyses, longitudinal TCRB deep sequencing was carried out in more than 20 treated patients wherever samples were available. Prior to enrollment, patients had been given standard therapy consisting of radiotherapy alone, temozolomide alone, or radiochemotherapy with temozolomide, with the combination given to most patients. Beyond this particular receptor, the publication reports: Immune responses induced by the vaccine were seen in around 93% of patients across multiple MHC alleles. No apparent relationship was observed between pseudoprogression and alterations in the top peripheral T cell clonotypes detected by TCRB sequencing. It was noted by the authors that analyses of patient blood samples could not be reproduced owing to sample limitations. Selection of PBMC samples for TCRB deep sequencing was based on availability.

Library preparation employed the immunoSEQ multiplex PCR assay. Rearranged TCR beta chain sequences were amplified using the hsTCRB Kit according to the manufacturer's protocol. Sequencing of TCRB libraries was carried out on an Illumina MiSeq. The authors' pipeline ran thus. Demultiplexing, trimming and gene mapping were performed with the kit vendor's proprietary platform. Here the immuneACCESS table is served through TCRdb, limited to in-frame sequences with V and J called. Missing clones are a known gap in these copies; in checked studies unresolved V genes cover under half, and the rest lacks a known reason. The V and J calls and clone size come from that table; D and trimming were worked out from the DNA. Present in this sample are 70,000 to 95,000 clones, roughly 85% of which were seen just once. Of the sample, roughly 0.81% is held by the ten largest clones. Via the germline V gene, CDR1 is MNHNS and CDR2 SASEGT. The CDR3 goes from the cysteine to the phenylalanine over 14 residues. CDR3 DNA is the only sequence kept; it has 42 bases, read in frame from the first base. Trimming at the junction amounts to 5 bases on V and 5 bases on J, and the germline ends lie 10 bases apart.

This specimen's time point label, per the study, means: week 23, last vaccination. Each vaccine dose was 300 ug of a 20-mer mutant IDH1 peptide in Montanide, given subcutaneously with topical imiquimod. The donors had newly diagnosed IDH1-mutant astrocytomas of WHO grade 3 or 4 that showed loss of nuclear ATRX. The samples were drawn from NOA16, a multicentre, single-arm, open-label phase I trial in Germany that tested a mutant IDH1 peptide vaccine in humans for the first time. Genomic DNA for TCRB sequencing was extracted from EDTA blood using the DNeasy Blood and Tissue Kit. Regarding this clone: The antigen it binds to is not known. Qualities for individual bases were not recorded, and no much larger clone is one base off.

The sequenced sample was PBMCs, obtained from a glioma patient whose treatment included an IDH1 peptide vaccine. This receptor chain uses TRBV6-1 and TRBJ1-6; TRBD1 might be the D gene, on 6 matching bases. This receptor was obtained from a woman in her 50s with glioma. The CDR3 has the sequence CASSSTGNNSPLHF. The nucleotide sequence is TGTGCCAGCAGTTCTACAGGGAATAATTCACCCCTCCACTTT.